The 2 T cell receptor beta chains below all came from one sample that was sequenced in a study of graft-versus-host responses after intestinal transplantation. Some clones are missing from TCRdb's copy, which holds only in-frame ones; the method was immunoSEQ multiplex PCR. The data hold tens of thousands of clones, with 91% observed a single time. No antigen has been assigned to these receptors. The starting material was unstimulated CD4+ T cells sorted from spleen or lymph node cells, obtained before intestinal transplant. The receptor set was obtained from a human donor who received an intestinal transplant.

The CDR3 DNA follows: TGTGCCAGCAGCTTAGTCAGGACAGAAGCTTTCTTT. This codes for CASSLVRTEAFF. The chain carries TRBV7-2 and TRBJ1-1; D perhaps matches TRBD1 (5 bases). CDR1 is SGHTA and CDR2 is FQGNSA in the germline V gene. The germline V and J ends were trimmed by 1 base and 8 bases, with 8 bases remaining between them. The CDR3 spans 12 residues.

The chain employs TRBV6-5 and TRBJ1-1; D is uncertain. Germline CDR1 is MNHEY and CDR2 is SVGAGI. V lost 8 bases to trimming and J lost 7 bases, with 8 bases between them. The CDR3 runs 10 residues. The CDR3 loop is CASGQLEAFF. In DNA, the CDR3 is TGTGCCAGCGGGCAGCTTGAAGCTTTCTTT.